These 9 T cell receptor beta chains share one sample of origin, sequenced in a study of human T cells and chemical hapten exposure. Time point given: pre-sensitization, week 0. Described treatment: therapeutic diphenylcyclopropenone sensitization with weekly scalp DPC. TCRdb fed the RACE reads into MiXCR, producing one record per CDR3 protein. The sample contains approximately 41,000 distinct CDR3 sequences, 6% to 9.5% of which appear only once. The sample was whole blood, taken in connection with sensitization to the hapten diphenylcyclopropenone (DPC). The receptors were sampled from a woman between 50 and 59 years old with alopecia areata. Some clones in this sample may be carry-over from other donors' samples.

This clonotype has only a few counts. The chain couples TRBV3-1 to TRBJ2-7, with 8 bases matching TRBD2. This CDR3 contains 15 residues. Germline CDR1 and CDR2: LGHDT and YNNKEL (reference sequence). V shed 5 bases and J 0 bases; nucleotides not matched to a gene: 6. The CDR3 region is CASSGLAESSYEQYF. The CDR3 DNA reads as TGTGCCAGCAGCGGACTAGCAGAGAGCTCCTACGAGCAGTACTTC.

This clonotype was recorded at least ten times. The V call is TRBV30, the J call TRBJ2-5, with TRBD2 as a possible D gene (6 bases). This CDR3 is 14 amino acids long. The V gene lost 5 bases and the J gene lost 3 bases, with 16 bases spanning the gap. Germline V gene lookup returns CDR1 GTSNPN and CDR2 SVGIG (reference sequence). DNA for the CDR3: TGTGCCTGGGCCCCTGGGGGGTATGAAGAGACCCAGTACTTC. This sequence encodes CAWAPGGYEETQYF.

This clonotype was seen a few times. The chain is built from TRBV7-9 and TRBJ1-1; no definite D call. The CDR3 extends over 14 amino acids. The germline V and J ends were trimmed by 0 bases and 10 bases, with 15 bases remaining between them. From germline, CDR1 is SEHNR and CDR2 FQNEAQ (reference sequence). This chain's CDR3 is CASSLAQRQGRAFF. DNA of the CDR3: TGTGCCAGCAGCTTAGCCCAAAGACAAGGCCGAGCTTTCTTT.

This clonotype was picked up many times. The chain combines TRBV5-1 with TRBJ2-1; 9 bases line up with TRBD2. Germline V gene sequence: CDR1 SGHRS, CDR2 YFSETQ. Trimming at V came to 8 bases and at J to 8 bases, leaving 14 bases not matched to a gene. The CDR3 runs 15 residues. CDR3: CASKKWGSGSDEQFF. The DNA of the CDR3 is TGCGCCAGTAAAAAATGGGGTAGCGGGAGTGATGAGCAGTTCTTC.

CDR3 coding DNA: TGTGCCAGCGGGGGACAGGGGGTTAAGTCCGGGGAGCTGTTTTTT. Residues: CASGGQGVKSGELFF. This chain links TRBV2 with TRBJ2-2; TRBD1 agrees at 11 bases. V shed 8 bases, J shed 6 bases, and the junction held 8 bases outside the gene matches. The CDR3 spans 15 residues. Germline lookup yields CDR1 SNHLY and CDR2 FYNNEI.

The chain uses TRBV29-1 and TRBJ2-5, with 7 bases aligning to TRBD2. V lost 7 bases and J lost 5; bases outside the gene matches: 16. CDR1 SQVTM and CDR2 ANQGSEA come from the germline V gene. The CDR3 spans 15 residues. The CDR3 DNA sequence: TGCAGCGCCCGCCCTCGGGGCGGGAGTTTGGAGACCCAGTACTTC. Its protein product is CSARPRGGSLETQYF.

This rearrangement joins TRBV19 to TRBJ2-1, with TRBD2 matching 12 bases. The CDR3 runs 18 residues. V trimming: 8 bases; J trimming: 7 bases; junction bases outside the gene matches: 18. Per germline, CDR1 LNHDA and CDR2 SQIVND (reference sequence). CDR3 nucleotide sequence: TGTGCCAGTGCACCGGGAATCCCGGGACTAGCGGGCCGAAATGAGCAGTTCTTC. It codes for CASAPGIPGLAGRNEQFF.

Note on this clonotype: No conserved phenylalanine or tryptophan ends this CDR3, so it is likely a read error. V gene TRBV20-1 combines with J gene TRBJ2-5; TRBD2 agrees at 8 bases. Germline assignment: CDR1 DFQATT and CDR2 SNEGSKA (reference sequence). The CDR3 loop spans 14 amino acids. J lost 2 bases, V lost 4 bases, and 6 bases had no gene match. CDR3 region: CSAIGGRRQETQYI. The CDR3 DNA reads TGCAGTGCTATTGGCGGGAGGAGGCAAGAGACCCAGTACATC.

Ten or more counts support this clonotype. The rearrangement joins TRBV14 to TRBJ2-2; D call uncertain. V was cut by 4 bases and J by 4 bases, with 16 bases left in between. Germline assignment: CDR1 SGHDN and CDR2 FVKESK. This CDR3 is built from 16 residues. This CDR3 reads CASSPRPFSVTGELFF. CDR3 nucleotides: TGTGCCAGCAGCCCGCGACCGTTCTCGGTCACCGGGGAGCTGTTTTTT.